This T cell receptor (beta chain) stems from a study of blood T cells in healthy people across ages. J gave up 3 bases and V 3 bases, and 17 bases lay outside the gene matches. The CDR3 sequence is 18 residues long. CDR1 is SQVTM and CDR2 is ANQGSEA in the germline V gene. The study, taken as a whole, reports: Older age went with lower TCR beta diversity per million T cells, in a roughly linear way. More naive CD4+ cells and higher diversity marked long-lived donors relative to aged donors.

Alongside a J-beta primer mix, a sample-barcoded 5' primer served in a second PCR lasting about 6 to 12 cycles. Each TCR beta cDNA got a 12-nucleotide random molecular identifier. TCRdb re-derived calls from the 5' RACE reads in MiXCR, one entry per CDR3 protein. The repertoire holds about 810,000 distinct CDR3 sequences, 30% to 45% seen once, with roughly 13% in the top ten. The sample holds many counts of this clonotype. What it binds is unknown. The receptor comes from a man aged 18-30 years in good health. Sequencing was performed on blood. The chain carries TRBV29-1 and TRBJ2-3; 8 nucleotides agree with TRBD2. CDR3 protein: CSVDPIGGWGLETDTQYF. DNA for the CDR3: TGCAGCGTTGACCCTATAGGAGGGTGGGGACTAGAGACAGATACGCAGTATTTT.